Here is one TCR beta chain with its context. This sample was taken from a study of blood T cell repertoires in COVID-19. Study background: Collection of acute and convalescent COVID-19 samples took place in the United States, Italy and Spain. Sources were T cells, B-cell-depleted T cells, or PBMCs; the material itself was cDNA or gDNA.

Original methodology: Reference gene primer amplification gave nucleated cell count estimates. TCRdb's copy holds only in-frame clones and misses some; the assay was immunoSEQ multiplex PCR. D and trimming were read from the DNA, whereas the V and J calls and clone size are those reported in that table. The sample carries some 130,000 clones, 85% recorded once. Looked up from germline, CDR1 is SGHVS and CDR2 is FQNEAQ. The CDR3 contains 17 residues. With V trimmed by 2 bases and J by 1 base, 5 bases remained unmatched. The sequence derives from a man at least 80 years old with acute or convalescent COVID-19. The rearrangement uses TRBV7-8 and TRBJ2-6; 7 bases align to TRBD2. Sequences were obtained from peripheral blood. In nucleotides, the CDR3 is TGTGCCAGCAGCTTATTTGCGGGAGTATCTGGGGCCAACGTCCTGACTTTC. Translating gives CASSLFAGVSGANVLTF.